Presented here are 32 T cell receptor beta chains from one specimen sequenced in a study of control samples from healthy donors and cancer patients. Sequencing used immunoSEQ multiplex PCR; TCRdb keeps in-frame clones, though not all of them. The sample table includes 150,000 to 200,000 clones. The sample comprised blood. The receptors were gathered from a woman in her 30s in good health.

This chain uses TRBV9 with TRBJ1-1, with D hard to call. This CDR3 is built from 13 residues. V was cut by 2 bases and J by 3 bases, with 8 bases left in between. The germline gives CDR1 SGDLS, CDR2 YYNGEE. The CDR3 DNA follows: TGTGCCAGCAGCGTTCAGCGAGACACTGAAGCTTTCTTT. It translates to CASSVQRDTEAFF.

The CDR3 bases are TGTGCCACCAGCAAAACAGGGGGCGGAGAGACCCAGTACTTC. This gives the protein CATSKTGGGETQYF. This chain uses TRBV15 with TRBJ2-5, with 9 bases that match TRBD1. The junction had 4 bases not matched to a gene; V was cut back by 4 bases and J by 4 bases. The CDR3 contains 14 residues. Germline V gene lookup returns CDR1 LNHNV and CDR2 YYDKDF (reference sequence). Full variable domain (outside the CDR3, taken from reference TRBV15 and TRBJ2-5): DAMVIQNPRYQVTQFGKPVTLSCSQTLNHNVMYWYQQKSSQAPKLLFHYYDKDFNNEADTPDNFQSRRPNTSFCFLDIRSPGLGDTAMYLCATSKTGGGETQYFGPGTRLLVL.

The rearrangement uses TRBV7-3 and TRBJ2-3, with D possibly being TRBD1 or TRBD2 (6 bases each). The CDR3 length is 17 residues. V was shortened by 5 bases and J by 2 bases, with 20 bases between the two germline ends. The germline V gene encodes CDR1 SGHTA and CDR2 FQGTGA. The CDR3 protein is CASSPIRWGANTDTQYF. Here the CDR3 DNA reads TGTGCCAGCAGCCCGATCCGTTGGGGGGCTAACACAGATACGCAGTATTTT.

V gene TRBV7-9 combines with J gene TRBJ1-2, with 7 bases lining up with TRBD1. CDR1 is SEHNR and CDR2 is FQNEAQ in the germline V gene (reference sequence). The CDR3 is 14 amino acids. J lost 5 bases, V lost 1 base, and 4 bases had no gene match. The CDR3 sequence: CASSLGGTVYGYTF. For the CDR3, the DNA is TGTGCCAGCAGCTTAGGTGGGACAGTGTATGGCTACACCTTC.

The chain combines TRBV19 with TRBJ1-5; weak D call: TRBD1 (5 bases). The CDR3 consists of 15 residues. Looked up from germline, CDR1 is LNHDA and CDR2 is SQIVND (reference sequence). The V end was cut by 3 bases, the J end by 4 bases, with 13 bases between. This CDR3 is CASSIWGDGNQPQHF. In DNA form, the CDR3 reads TGTGCCAGTAGTATTTGGGGGGACGGGAATCAGCCCCAGCATTTT.

This sequence joins TRBV5-4 and TRBJ1-2, with TRBD1 identical over 8 bases. V was pared by 1 base and J by 5 bases, with 4 bases of the junction left unmatched. From germline, CDR1 is SGHNT and CDR2 YYREEE (reference sequence). The CDR3 length is 14 residues. DNA of the CDR3: TGTGCCAGCAGCTTGAGGGACAGGAAGTATGGCTACACCTTC. This translates into CASSLRDRKYGYTF.

The chain has TRBV15 and TRBJ1-5, with a tentative D call TRBD1 (6 bases). The V and J ends lost 3 bases and 0 bases respectively, with 6 bases between them. CDR1 and CDR2 (germline): LNHNV, YYDKDF (reference sequence). The CDR3 consists of 14 residues. CDR3 coding DNA: TGTGCCACCAGCAGCAGGGGTAGCAATCAGCCCCAGCATTTT. It yields the protein CATSSRGSNQPQHF.

The gene calls are TRBV30 and TRBJ2-5; D call uncertain. The V and J ends lost 3 bases and 4 bases respectively, with 9 bases between them. Per the germline V gene, CDR1 is GTSNPN and CDR2 is SVGIG (reference sequence). The CDR3 totals 12 residues. CDR3 coding DNA: TGTGCCTGGAGCCTAGTTGCAGAGACCCAGTACTTC. Residues: CAWSLVAETQYF.

The chain uses TRBV7-3 and TRBJ1-1, with D unresolved. Deletions cut 3 bases from V and 6 bases from J, with 8 bases between. CDR3 length: 12 amino acids. Germline CDR1 is SGHTA and CDR2 is FQGTGA. CDR3 loop: CASSFVISEAFF. Here the CDR3 DNA reads TGTGCCAGCAGCTTCGTTATCTCTGAAGCTTTCTTT.

The V gene is TRBV7-2, the J gene TRBJ2-5; D possibly corresponds to TRBD2 (6 bases). The germline gives CDR1 SGHTA, CDR2 FQGNSA. CDR3 length: 15 amino acids. Trimming left V 2 bases short and J 4 bases short, with 14 bases between. In DNA, the CDR3 is TGTGCCAGCAGCTTAATGGGCGGGGTGGGAGAGACCCAGTACTTC. Amino acids: CASSLMGGVGETQYF.

The rearrangement uses TRBV28 and TRBJ2-1; 10 nucleotides align to TRBD1. This CDR3 spans 16 amino acids. Trimming removed 4 bases from V and 8 bases from J; junction bases left unmatched: 11. CDR1 and CDR2 (germline): MDHEN, SYDVKM. The chain's CDR3 is CASSSPIRDRGDEQFF. The CDR3 bases are TGTGCCAGCAGTTCCCCTATCCGGGACAGGGGTGATGAGCAGTTCTTC.

V is TRBV18 and J is TRBJ1-1; D is perhaps TRBD1 (6 bases). CDR1 is KGHSH and CDR2 is LQKENI in the germline V gene. There are 14 residues in the CDR3. V dropped 0 bases and J dropped 10 bases, with 15 bases sitting between them. CDR3 coding DNA: TGTGCCAGCTCACCACCCCAGGACAGCTCGCCAGCTTTCTTT. Translating it yields CASSPPQDSSPAFF.

The chain recombines TRBV4-1 with TRBJ2-3, with D perhaps TRBD1 (6 bases). Germline CDR1 MGHRA, CDR2 YSYEKL. The V end was cut by 4 bases, the J end by 6 bases, with 14 bases between. This CDR3 contains 14 residues. The CDR3 DNA sequence: TGCGCCAGCAGCCCCACAGGGTTACCGGATACGCAGTATTTT. Translation: CASSPTGLPDTQYF.

A note on this clone: In the same sample, other DNA sequences code for this CDR3. The chain employs TRBV6-5 and TRBJ1-5; maybe TRBD1 (5 bases). The CDR3 is 14 residues long. Trimming stripped 4 bases from V and 1 base from J, with 8 bases between. Germline V gives CDR1 MNHEY, CDR2 SVGAGI. CDR3 region: CASSFRDSNQPQHF. The CDR3 DNA follows: TGTGCCAGCAGTTTTCGGGACAGCAATCAGCCCCAGCATTTT.

The gene calls are TRBV12-3 or TRBV12-4 and TRBJ2-7; D remains unclear. The ends were cut back, 4 bases at V and 3 bases at J, with 7 bases in the middle. CDR3 length equals 12 residues. CDR3 nucleotide sequence: TGTGCCAGCAGTTCTCTAGACTACGAGCAGTACTTC. Amino acids: CASSSLDYEQYF.

CDR3 coding DNA: TGTGCCAGCAGCTTAGGCGGGGGATATAGTGAAAAACTGTTTTTT. It codes for CASSLGGGYSEKLFF. J is TRBJ1-4 and V is TRBV7-2, with D possibly TRBD1 on 5 matching bases. The CDR3 sequence is 15 residues long. V gave up 1 base and J gave up 7 bases, with 13 bases separating them. Germline values: CDR1 SGHTA, CDR2 FQGNSA.

This sequence joins TRBV29-1 and TRBJ2-5; no firm D call. The V end was cut by 7 bases, the J end by 0 bases, with 12 bases between. Germline CDR1 reads SQVTM; CDR2 reads ANQGSEA. The CDR3 is 13 residues long. The CDR3 reads CSAAGRYQETQYF. The CDR3 region has the DNA TGCAGCGCCGCCGGCCGGTACCAAGAGACCCAGTACTTC. Together with reference TRBV29-1 and TRBJ2-5, the CDR3 gives the full variable domain: SAVISQKPSRDICQRGTSLTIQCQVDSQVTMMFWYRQQPGQSLTLIATANQGSEATYESGFVIDKFPISRPNLTFSTLTVSNMSPEDSSIYLCSAAGRYQETQYFGPGTRLLVL.

This rearrangement joins TRBV20-1 to TRBJ1-1; D is undetermined. The germline V gene has CDR1 DFQATT and CDR2 SNEGSKA (reference sequence). The V gene lost 3 bases and the J gene lost 0 bases, with 8 bases spanning the gap. The CDR3 is 13 amino acids. DNA of the CDR3: TGCAGTGCTAGTTGGGCCTTGAACACTGAAGCTTTCTTT. It codes for CSASWALNTEAFF.

V usage is TRBV24-1 and J usage is TRBJ1-1, with unresolved D. Germline assignment: CDR1 KGHDR and CDR2 SFDVKD. Trimming removed 4 bases at V and 3 bases at J, with 8 bases between. This CDR3 region has 13 residues. CDR3 bases: TGTGCCACCAGTGAGGAAACAGACACTGAAGCTTTCTTT. It codes for CATSEETDTEAFF.

This chain uses TRBV11-2 with TRBJ1-5, with TRBD1 matching 9 bases. Unmatched junction bases numbered 5, after V lost 1 base and J lost 7 bases. The germline gives CDR1 SGHAT, CDR2 FQNNGV. This CDR3 is 15 amino acids long. The CDR3 nucleotides are TGTGCCAGCAGCTTAGGGGGACAGGGTGGACAGCCCCAGCATTTT. This encodes CASSLGGQGGQPQHF.

V and J are TRBV7-9 and TRBJ1-5, with a possible D match to TRBD1 (5 bases). Germline CDR1 reads SEHNR; CDR2 reads FQNEAQ (reference sequence). The CDR3 contains 15 residues. Deletions cut 5 bases from V and 0 bases from J, with 11 bases between. The CDR3, as DNA: TGTGCCAGCAGCCCCGGGGGTTATAGCAATCAGCCCCAGCATTTT. This gives the protein CASSPGGYSNQPQHF.

The chain employs TRBV28 and TRBJ2-4; 12 bases map to TRBD2. Germline CDR1 MDHEN, CDR2 SYDVKM. Trimming cost V 6 bases and J 6 bases; bases outside gene matches: 6. This CDR3 contains 15 residues. The CDR3 nucleotides are TGTGCCAGCAGACCTGGACTAGCGGGGTTAAACATTCAGTACTTC. Amino acids: CASRPGLAGLNIQYF.

The V call is TRBV7-9, the J call TRBJ2-3, with 8 bases identical to TRBD1. CDR3 length: 16 residues. Trimming cost V 3 bases and J 3 bases; bases outside gene matches: 8. Germline CDR1 and CDR2: SEHNR and FQNEAQ (reference sequence). In DNA, the CDR3 is TGTGCCAGCAGCTTTTGGGCAGGGGGCGAGACAGATACGCAGTATTTT. It translates to CASSFWAGGETDTQYF.

The V and J genes are TRBV15 and TRBJ1-5, with 8 positions matching TRBD1. V was clipped by 0 bases and J by 5 bases; unmatched bases: 9. Germline V gene sequence: CDR1 LNHNV, CDR2 YYDKDF (reference sequence). The CDR3 contains 17 residues. Here the CDR3 reads CATSRDADRVGYQPQHF. The DNA of the CDR3 is TGTGCCACCAGCAGAGATGCGGACAGGGTAGGTTATCAGCCCCAGCATTTT.

In DNA, the CDR3 is TGTGCCAGCAGTTACGGACAGCGGCCTAATTCACCCCTCCACTTT. Protein: CASSYGQRPNSPLHF. This chain connects TRBV6-5 to TRBJ1-6; D might be TRBD1 (6 bases). CDR3 length equals 15 residues. Trimming left V 2 bases short and J 6 bases short, with 11 bases between. Germline-derived CDR1 and CDR2 are MNHEY and SVGAGI.

The J gene is TRBJ1-3, the V gene TRBV18, with D unclear. The CDR3 length is 14 residues. Trimming pared 4 bases from V and 2 bases from J, leaving 9 bases between. Germline V CDR1 and CDR2: KGHSH, LQKENI. The CDR3 reads CASSLDSAGNTIYF. CDR3 coding DNA: TGTGCCAGCTCACTTGACTCGGCTGGAAACACCATATATTTT.

The chain combines TRBV7-2 with TRBJ1-4; 7 nucleotides line up with TRBD1. This CDR3 is built from 15 residues. Trimming cost V 0 bases and J 7 bases; bases outside gene matches: 5. The germline CDR1 and CDR2 sequences are SGHTA and FQGNSA. CDR3: CASSLAARGGEKLFF. In nucleotides, the CDR3 is TGTGCCAGCAGCTTAGCGGCCAGGGGGGGTGAAAAACTGTTTTTT. Together with reference TRBV7-2 and TRBJ1-4, the CDR3 gives the full variable domain: GAGVSQSPSNKVTEKGKDVELRCDPISGHTALYWYRQSLGQGLEFLIYFQGNSAPDKSGLPSDRFSAERTGGSVSTLTIQRTQQEDSAVYLCASSLAARGGEKLFFGSGTQLSVL.

The V gene is TRBV28, the J gene TRBJ2-7; D call uncertain. The CDR3 length is 12 residues. V was pared by 5 bases and J by 4 bases, with 9 bases between. Germline V gene lookup returns CDR1 MDHEN and CDR2 SYDVKM. This chain's CDR3 is CASSVDTYEQYF. The DNA of the CDR3 is TGTGCCAGCAGTGTAGACACGTACGAGCAGTACTTC.

This chain links TRBV19 with TRBJ2-7, with 8 nucleotides matching TRBD1. CDR1 and CDR2 from the germline V gene are LNHDA and SQIVND (reference sequence). The CDR3 totals 14 residues. The V gene end was trimmed by 7 bases and the J gene end by 2 bases; junction bases not matched to a gene: 7. The CDR3 loop reads CASTRGTGAYEQYF. The CDR3 bases are TGTGCCAGTACTAGAGGGACAGGCGCCTACGAGCAGTACTTC.

This chain joins TRBV4-1 and TRBJ2-1, with D uncertain. Trimming pared 1 base from V and 3 bases from J, leaving 7 bases between. In germline, CDR1 is MGHRA, CDR2 YSYEKL. This CDR3 is 14 amino acids long. The CDR3 is CASSQVNSYNEQFF. The CDR3 nucleotides are TGCGCCAGCAGCCAAGTCAACAGCTACAATGAGCAGTTCTTC.

The chain has TRBV11-2 and TRBJ1-1; D call uncertain. Germline assignment: CDR1 SGHAT and CDR2 FQNNGV. The CDR3 consists of 17 residues. V dropped 1 base and J dropped 6 bases, with 21 bases sitting between them. The chain's CDR3 is CASSLAKKRVLLAEAFF. CDR3 sequence (DNA): TGTGCCAGCAGCTTAGCAAAAAAGCGGGTGTTATTGGCTGAAGCTTTCTTT.

The chain employs TRBV27 and TRBJ1-5; D gene uncertain. V gave up 5 bases and J gave up 3 bases, with 8 bases separating them. This CDR3 comprises 13 residues. The germline V gene has CDR1 MNHEY and CDR2 SMNVEV (reference sequence). The chain's CDR3 is CASSIGLNQPQHF. CDR3 nucleotide sequence: TGTGCCAGCAGTATAGGGCTCAATCAGCCCCAGCATTTT.